The 8 T cell receptor beta chains in this list originate from one sample, sequenced in a study of blood T cell repertoires in COVID-19. Clones were sequenced by immunoSEQ multiplex PCR, and TCRdb holds only the in-frame ones, with some missing. The repertoire holds over 200,000 clones, with about 80% as singletons. Sequenced sample: peripheral blood. The receptors shown here come from a man aged 45-65 years with active or convalescent COVID-19.

This chain joins TRBV11-1 and TRBJ2-5; 14 bases match TRBD2. The CDR3 contains 15 residues. The germline gives CDR1 SGHAT, CDR2 FQDESV (reference sequence). J lost 6 bases, V lost 5 bases, and 5 bases had no gene match. The CDR3 coding sequence is TGTGCCAGCAGCCCGGGGACTAGCGGGGGCCAGACCCAGTACTTC. Translation: CASSPGTSGGQTQYF.

The rearrangement uses TRBV6-5 and TRBJ1-1, with 8 nucleotides matching TRBD1. Germline V gives CDR1 MNHEY, CDR2 SVGAGI. V shed 7 bases, J shed 3 bases, and the junction held 10 bases outside the gene matches. The CDR3 is 15 residues long. This chain's CDR3 is CASILTGGIDTEAFF. CDR3 sequence (DNA): TGTGCCAGCATTCTAACAGGGGGTATCGACACTGAAGCTTTCTTT.

This chain uses TRBV4-2 with TRBJ1-2, with 7 nucleotides matching TRBD1. Germline loops: CDR1 LGHNA, CDR2 YNFKEQ. V dropped 7 bases and J dropped 6; count of bases not matched to a gene: 11. CDR3 length: 14 residues. The CDR3 DNA reads as TGTGCCAGCACCCCCGACCAGACAGGGAATGGCTACACCTTC. It yields the protein CASTPDQTGNGYTF.

This rearrangement joins TRBV4-2 to TRBJ2-1; D possibly corresponds to TRBD1 (5 bases). The germline gives CDR1 LGHNA, CDR2 YNFKEQ. The CDR3 loop spans 16 amino acids. V lost 1 base and J 4 bases, leaving 14 bases between the germline ends. In DNA form, the CDR3 reads TGTGCCAGCAGCCAAGCCCACGGGCAGGGTTACAATGAGCAGTTCTTC. Translation: CASSQAHGQGYNEQFF.

This chain connects TRBV5-4 to TRBJ1-2; TRBD1 might be the D (6 bases). In germline, CDR1 is SGHNT, CDR2 YYREEE (reference sequence). The V end was cut by 2 bases, the J end by 7 bases, with 21 bases between. CDR3 length: 16 amino acids. CDR3: CASSFGQIHYTSGYTF. CDR3 nucleotides: TGTGCCAGCAGCTTCGGACAGATCCACTATACTAGTGGCTACACCTTC. The whole variable domain, filled in from reference TRBV5-4 and TRBJ1-2, reads ETGVTQSPTHLIKTRGQQVTLRCSSQSGHNTVSWYQQALGQGPQFIFQYYREEENGRGNFPPRFSGLQFPNYSSELNVNALELDDSALYLCASSFGQIHYTSGYTFGSGTRLTVV.

In nucleotides, the CDR3 is TGTGCCAGCAGTGAAGGTAACAGCCCTAATCAGCCCCAGCATTTT. Encoded protein: CASSEGNSPNQPQHF. The chain uses TRBV6-1 and TRBJ1-5, with no clear D. Germline values: CDR1 MNHNS, CDR2 SASEGT. V shed 1 base and J shed 4 bases, with 11 bases lying between them. The CDR3 consists of 15 residues.

The V gene is TRBV5-8, the J gene TRBJ1-1; D may be TRBD1 (5 bases). V lost 0 bases and J lost 3, with 15 bases in between. The CDR3 totals 16 residues. CDR1 is SGHTS, CDR2 YDEGEE, per germline. The CDR3: CASSLGQGRWYTEAFF. The CDR3 region has the DNA TGTGCCAGCAGCTTGGGGCAGGGAAGGTGGTACACTGAAGCTTTCTTT. The complete variable domain, with remaining parts taken from reference TRBV5-8 and TRBJ1-1, reads EAGVTQSPTHLIKTRGQQATLRCSPISGHTSVYWYQQALGLGLQFLLWYDEGEERNRGNFPPRFSGRQFPNYSSELNVNALELEDSALYLCASSLGQGRWYTEAFFGQGTRLTVV.

The gene calls are TRBV30 and TRBJ1-2, with D possibly matching TRBD1 (6 bases). Trimming shortened V by 4 bases and J by 2 bases, and 11 bases separated the two germline ends. The CDR3 has 13 amino acids. CDR1 is GTSNPN and CDR2 is SVGIG in the germline V gene (reference sequence). CDR3 in DNA: TGTGCCTGGAACGGACAGTTGAACTATGGCTACACCTTC. Its protein product is CAWNGQLNYGYTF.